The 2 T cell receptor beta chains presented below share a single source sample, sequenced in a study of cytotoxic CD8 clonotypes in ibrutinib-treated CLL. Data came from immunoSEQ multiplex PCR; TCRdb stores just in-frame clones and leaves some out. The repertoire holds 150,000 or so clones, with roughly four fifths as singletons. Sequencing was performed on PBMCs, taken after 12 months of ibrutinib treatment. The receptor set was obtained from a human donor with chronic lymphocytic leukemia.

Points on this clone: The sample has other DNA sequences that encode this CDR3 too. This chain connects TRBV18 to TRBJ2-3; D is undetermined. This CDR3 is 13 amino acids long. V lost 3 bases, J lost 2 bases, and 6 bases lay in between. Germline loops: CDR1 KGHSH, CDR2 LQKENI. This chain's CDR3 is CASSPQHTDTQYF. The CDR3 DNA reads as TGTGCCAGCTCACCCCAGCACACAGATACGCAGTATTTT.

This clone was observed many times. The chain uses TRBV4-3 and TRBJ1-1; unclear D gene. The germline gives CDR1 LGHNA, CDR2 YSLEER. CDR3 length equals 14 residues. With 3 bases removed from V and 4 bases from J, the gap between germline ends came to 12 bases. The CDR3 spells CASSQLFRGTEAFF. CDR3 sequence (DNA): TGCGCCAGCAGCCAGCTATTCCGGGGCACTGAAGCTTTCTTT.